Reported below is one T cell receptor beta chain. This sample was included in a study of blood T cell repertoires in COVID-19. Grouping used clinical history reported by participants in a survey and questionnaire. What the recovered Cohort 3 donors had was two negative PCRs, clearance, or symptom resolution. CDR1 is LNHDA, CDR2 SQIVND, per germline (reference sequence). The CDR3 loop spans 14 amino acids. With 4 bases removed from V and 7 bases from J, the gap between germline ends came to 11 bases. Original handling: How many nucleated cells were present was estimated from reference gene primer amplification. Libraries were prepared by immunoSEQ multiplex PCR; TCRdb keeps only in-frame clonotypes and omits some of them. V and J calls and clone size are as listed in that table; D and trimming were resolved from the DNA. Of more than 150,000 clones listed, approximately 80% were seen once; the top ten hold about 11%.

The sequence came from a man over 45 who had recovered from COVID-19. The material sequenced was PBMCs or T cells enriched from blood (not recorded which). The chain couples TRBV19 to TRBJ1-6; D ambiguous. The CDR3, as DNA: TGTGCCAGTAGTACCGACACGGGAAATTCACCCCTCCACTTT. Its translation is CASSTDTGNSPLHF.